Presented here are 17 T cell receptor beta chains from one specimen sequenced in a study of PD-1 blockade in classical Hodgkin lymphoma. The time point here: cycle 4 day 1 (C4D1), after 6 weeks of nivolumab. With no exception, relapse followed autologous stem cell transplantation in all patients, and brentuximab vedotin exposure varied. Sequenced by immunoSEQ multiplex PCR; TCRdb stores in-frame clones only, minus some. The sample shows roughly 96,000 clones, 85% to 95% of them seen only once. The sequenced sample was peripheral blood mononuclear cells (PBMCs), obtained before the fourth cycle of nivolumab. The source is a human donor with classical Hodgkin lymphoma.

The V gene is TRBV7-9, the J gene TRBJ2-2; D remains ambiguous. Germline CDR1 SEHNR, CDR2 FQNEAQ (reference sequence). CDR3 length: 13 amino acids. Trimming pared 5 bases from V and 6 bases from J, leaving 10 bases between. The CDR3 coding sequence is TGTGCCAGCAGCCCAGACGGGTCCGGGGAGCTGTTTTTT. It is translated as CASSPDGSGELFF. Looking up the rest from reference TRBV7-9 and TRBJ2-2 gives the full variable domain: DTGVSQNPRHKITKRGQNVTFRCDPISEHNRLYWYRQTLGQGPEFLTYFQNEAQLEKSRLLSDRFSAERPKGSFSTLEIQRTEQGDSAMYLCASSPDGSGELFFGEGSRLTVL.

The chain uses TRBV28 and TRBJ2-1; no firm D call. Trimming left V 5 bases short and J 2 bases short, with 1 base between. CDR1 and CDR2 from the germline V gene are MDHEN and SYDVKM. The CDR3 runs 11 residues. The CDR3 DNA reads as TGTGCCAGCAGTACCTACAATGAGCAGTTCTTC. It is translated as CASSTYNEQFF.

The rearrangement links TRBV7-9 to TRBJ1-1; D remains unclear. Germline lookup yields CDR1 SEHNR and CDR2 FQNEAQ (reference sequence). The CDR3 extends over 14 amino acids. Trimming removed 0 bases at V and 6 bases at J, with 11 bases between. This chain's CDR3 is CASSLASWLSEAFF. The CDR3 coding sequence is TGTGCCAGCAGCTTAGCGTCGTGGCTATCTGAAGCTTTCTTT. The complete variable domain, with remaining parts taken from reference TRBV7-9 and TRBJ1-1, reads DTGVSQNPRHKITKRGQNVTFRCDPISEHNRLYWYRQTLGQGPEFLTYFQNEAQLEKSRLLSDRFSAERPKGSFSTLEIQRTEQGDSAMYLCASSLASWLSEAFFGQGTRLTVV.

The J gene is TRBJ1-2, the V gene TRBV27; tentatively, D is TRBD1 (6 bases). The CDR3 runs to 15 residues. CDR1 is MNHEY and CDR2 is SMNVEV in the germline V gene (reference sequence). V lost 1 base and J lost 1, with 10 bases in between. CDR3: CASSLLGQLNYGYTF. The CDR3 DNA reads as TGTGCCAGCAGTTTATTAGGACAGCTTAACTATGGCTACACCTTC.

This clone was recorded only once. The chain links TRBV9 to TRBJ2-7; the match to TRBD2 covers 7 bases. The CDR3 runs to 15 residues. V lost 2 bases, J lost 4 bases, and 9 bases stayed unmatched. The germline CDR1 and CDR2 sequences are SGDLS and YYNGEE. CDR3 bases: TGTGCCAGCAGCGTCTCACCGGGACTAATTTACGAGCAGTACTTC. As protein: CASSVSPGLIYEQYF. The complete variable domain, with remaining parts taken from reference TRBV9 and TRBJ2-7, reads DSGVTQTPKHLITATGQRVTLRCSPRSGDLSVYWYQQSLDQGLQFLIQYYNGEERAKGNILERFSAQQFPDLHSELNLSSLELGDSALYFCASSVSPGLIYEQYFGPGTRLTVT.

The V and J genes are TRBV19 and TRBJ2-1; TRBD1 aligns across 9 bases. CDR1 is LNHDA and CDR2 is SQIVND in the germline V gene (reference sequence). Trimming cost V 6 bases and J 4 bases; bases outside gene matches: 1. The CDR3 extends over 13 amino acids. The CDR3: CASRGQGYNEQFF. CDR3 nucleotide sequence: TGTGCCAGTAGGGGACAGGGTTACAATGAGCAGTTCTTC.

This chain uses TRBV27 with TRBJ2-3; D is possibly TRBD1 or TRBD2 (5 bases each). CDR1 and CDR2 from the germline V gene are MNHEY and SMNVEV (reference sequence). The length of the CDR3 is 16 residues. The V end lost 3 bases, the J end lost 7 bases, and 20 bases lay between the germline ends. The CDR3 sequence is CASSFLGDLFSYTQYF. The CDR3 DNA follows: TGTGCCAGCAGTTTCTTAGGGGACCTCTTCAGTTATACGCAGTATTTT.

This rearrangement joins TRBV6-5 to TRBJ2-3; tentatively, D is TRBD2 (6 bases). Trimming stripped 5 bases from V and 2 bases from J, with 8 bases between. The CDR3 has 13 amino acids. Germline CDR1 is MNHEY and CDR2 is SVGAGI. CDR3 in amino acids: CASSRDSTDTQYF. The DNA for the CDR3 is TGTGCCAGCAGTCGGGACTCCACAGATACGCAGTATTTT.

The rearrangement uses TRBV6-1 and TRBJ1-5; D perhaps matches TRBD1 (6 bases). Trimming removed 2 bases at V and 4 bases at J, with 12 bases between. This CDR3 contains 15 residues. CDR1 and CDR2 (germline): MNHNS, SASEGT. CDR3 DNA: TGTGCCAGCAGTGAACAGGGGACCCAGAATCAGCCCCAGCATTTT. This translates into CASSEQGTQNQPQHF.

CDR3 sequence reads: CASSSLRDWGYEQYF. Here the CDR3 DNA reads TGTGCCAGCAGCTCGCTTCGGGACTGGGGCTACGAGCAGTACTTC. The rearrangement joins TRBV7-6 to TRBJ2-7; a possible D gene is TRBD2 (6 bases). Per the germline V gene, CDR1 is SGHVS and CDR2 is FNYEAQ. CDR3 length equals 15 residues. With 4 bases removed from V and 3 bases from J, the gap between germline ends came to 16 bases.

The chain links TRBV2 to TRBJ2-7, with D possibly being TRBD2 (5 bases). Looked up from germline, CDR1 is SNHLY and CDR2 is FYNNEI. Trimming pared 2 bases from V and 3 bases from J, leaving 20 bases between. The CDR3 consists of 17 residues. The CDR3 protein is CASSEFPGSEYYYEQYF. The CDR3 nucleotides are TGTGCCAGCAGTGAATTTCCGGGGTCTGAATACTACTACGAGCAGTACTTC.

The V gene is TRBV30, the J gene TRBJ2-2; 9 positions agree with TRBD1. The trim removed 0 bases at V and 4 bases at J, leaving 3 bases unmatched. Germline CDR1 GTSNPN, CDR2 SVGIG (reference sequence). The CDR3 consists of 15 residues. As DNA, the CDR3 is TGTGCCTGGAGTGTCGCACAGGGGGCCACCGGGGAGCTGTTTTTT. Its protein is CAWSVAQGATGELFF.

This chain connects TRBV5-1 to TRBJ2-7; the D is unclear. Trimming took 2 bases from V and 6 from J, leaving 6 bases between them. The CDR3 length is 11 residues. In germline, CDR1 is SGHRS, CDR2 YFSETQ. The CDR3 bases are TGCGCCAGCAGCTTAGGTGGCGAGCAGTACTTC. Protein product: CASSLGGEQYF.

The rearrangement joins TRBV6-5 to TRBJ1-4; perhaps TRBD1 as D (5 bases). Germline V lookup: CDR1 MNHEY, CDR2 SVGAGI. V lost 6 bases and J 0 bases, leaving 11 bases between the germline ends. The CDR3 runs to 15 residues. As DNA, the CDR3 is TGTGCCAGCAGGCGAACAGGTTCAACTAATGAAAAACTGTTTTTT. It yields the protein CASRRTGSTNEKLFF.

The chain carries TRBV27 and TRBJ2-2; 14 nucleotides line up with TRBD2. The CDR3 spans 18 residues. J was trimmed by 3 bases and V by 11 bases; bases with no gene match: 14. CDR1 is MNHEY, CDR2 SMNVEV, per germline (reference sequence). The CDR3 DNA is TGTGCCGGTCGGCCGGGACTAGCGGGAGCTCGGTACACCGGGGAGCTGTTTTTT. This encodes CAGRPGLAGARYTGELFF.

As DNA, the CDR3 is TGTGCCAGCAGTTTGGGGGCGACAGATACGCAGTATTTT. Protein: CASSLGATDTQYF. The chain carries TRBV28 and TRBJ2-3; D is possibly TRBD1 (6 bases). Germline loops: CDR1 MDHEN, CDR2 SYDVKM. The CDR3 length is 13 residues. V lost 3 bases and J 3 bases, leaving 7 bases between the germline ends.

The chain joins TRBV6-6 to TRBJ1-1; 10 nucleotides agree with TRBD1. J lost 5 bases, V lost 6 bases, and 12 bases had no gene match. The germline CDR1 and CDR2 sequences are MNHNY and SVGAGI (reference sequence). This CDR3 spans 16 amino acids. The CDR3 here is CASSYRRQGAETEAFF. Written as DNA, the CDR3 is TGTGCCAGCAGCTACCGCCGACAGGGGGCGGAAACTGAAGCTTTCTTT.